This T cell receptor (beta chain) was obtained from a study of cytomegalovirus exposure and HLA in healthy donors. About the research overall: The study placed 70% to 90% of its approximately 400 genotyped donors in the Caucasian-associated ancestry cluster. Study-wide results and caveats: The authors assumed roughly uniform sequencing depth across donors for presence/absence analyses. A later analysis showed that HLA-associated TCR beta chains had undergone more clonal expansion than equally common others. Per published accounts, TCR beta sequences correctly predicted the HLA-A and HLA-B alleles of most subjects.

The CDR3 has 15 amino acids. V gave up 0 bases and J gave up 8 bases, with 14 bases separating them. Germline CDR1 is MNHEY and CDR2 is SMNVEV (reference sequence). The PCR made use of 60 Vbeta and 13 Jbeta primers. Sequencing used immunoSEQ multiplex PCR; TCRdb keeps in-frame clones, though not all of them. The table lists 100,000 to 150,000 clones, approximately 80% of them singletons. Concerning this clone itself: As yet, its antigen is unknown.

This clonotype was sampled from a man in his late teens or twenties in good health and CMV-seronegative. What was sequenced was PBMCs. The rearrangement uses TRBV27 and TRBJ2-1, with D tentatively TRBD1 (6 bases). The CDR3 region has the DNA TGTGCCAGCAGTTTATCACAGGGAAGTAGCCATGAGCAGTTCTTC. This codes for CASSLSQGSSHEQFF.